This T cell receptor beta chain was retrieved from a study of blood T cell repertoires in COVID-19. Study details: Acute and convalescent COVID-19 samples came from the United States, Italy and Spain. Sample material is recorded as cDNA or gDNA derived from T cells, B-cell-depleted T cells, or PBMCs.

In the original analysis: Reference gene primer amplification gave nucleated cell count estimates. Method: immunoSEQ multiplex PCR; TCRdb's copy keeps in-frame clones and lacks some. The DNA was the basis for D and trimming; V, J and clone size are from that table. The sample has some 300,000 clones, about nine tenths seen once. The CDR3 has 14 amino acids. Deletions cut 6 bases from V and 5 bases from J, with 17 bases between. CDR1 and CDR2 (germline): MNHEY, SVGAGI. The gene calls are TRBV6-5 and TRBJ2-7; D perhaps matches TRBD2 (5 bases). The receptor comes from a man between 18 and 35 years old with active or convalescent COVID-19. The sequenced sample was peripheral blood. The CDR3 protein is CASRKMGESDEQYF. DNA of the CDR3: TGTGCCAGCAGAAAGATGGGAGAGAGTGACGAGCAGTACTTC.